These 18 T cell receptor beta chains share one sample of origin, sequenced in a study of cytomegalovirus exposure and HLA in healthy donors. It was with 60 Vbeta and 13 Jbeta primers that the PCR ran. Generated by immunoSEQ multiplex PCR, the TCRdb table keeps only in-frame clones and is missing some. The top ten hold about 9.1% of the sample, which has under 90,000 clones, 74% seen once. Sequencing was performed on PBMCs. These TCRs come from a man aged 40-49 years in good health and CMV-seropositive.

The chain is built from TRBV2 and TRBJ1-3; weak D call: TRBD1 (6 bases). V shed 4 bases and J shed 4 bases, with 17 bases lying between them. Germline V gene lookup returns CDR1 SNHLY and CDR2 FYNNEI. The CDR3 consists of 16 residues. The CDR3 DNA reads TGTGCCAGCAGTGGGGGGCGAGGGCCGAACGGAAACACCATATATTTT. Residues: CASSGGRGPNGNTIYF. Filled out from reference TRBV2 and TRBJ1-3, the complete variable domain reads EPEVTQTPSHQVTQMGQEVILRCVPISNHLYFYWYRQILGQKVEFLVSFYNNEISEKSEIFDDQFSVERPDGSNFTLKIRSTKLEDSAMYFCASSGGRGPNGNTIYFGEGSWLTVV.

The chain has TRBV6-5 and TRBJ2-5, with D possibly TRBD2 on 6 matching bases. The CDR3 covers 12 residues. Trimming removed 8 bases from V and 3 bases from J, with 10 bases in between. Germline V gives CDR1 MNHEY, CDR2 SVGAGI. DNA of the CDR3: TGTGCCAGCCGGGACTGGGAAGAGACCCAGTACTTC. It yields the protein CASRDWEETQYF.

CDR3 in amino acids: CASSPHPGVAQHF. In DNA form, the CDR3 reads TGTGCCAGCAGTCCCCACCCAGGGGTGGCCCAGCATTTT. The genes are TRBV28 and TRBJ1-5; tentative D call: TRBD1 (6 bases). The CDR3 loop spans 13 amino acids. Germline CDR1 reads MDHEN; CDR2 reads SYDVKM. V was clipped by 5 bases and J by 11 bases, with 16 bases between them.

The V and J genes are TRBV5-4 and TRBJ2-6; weak D call: TRBD2 (5 bases). Trimming cost V 3 bases and J 0 bases, with 13 bases left between them. Germline V lookup: CDR1 SGHNT, CDR2 YYREEE (reference sequence). The CDR3 length is 17 residues. Here the CDR3 reads CASSSGLAGSGANVLTF. The CDR3 nucleotides read TGTGCCAGCAGCTCCGGGCTAGCCGGCTCTGGGGCCAACGTCCTGACTTTC.

This chain connects TRBV29-1 to TRBJ2-2; 8 bases align to TRBD2. CDR1 SQVTM and CDR2 ANQGSEA come from the germline V gene. The trim removed 7 bases at V and 4 bases at J, leaving 8 bases unmatched. This CDR3 has 14 amino acids. CDR3 loop: CSGISGRGTGELFF. CDR3 coding DNA: TGCAGCGGAATCAGCGGGAGAGGCACCGGGGAGCTGTTTTTT.

CDR3: CASSIRGSGANVLTF. CDR3 DNA sequence: TGTGCCAGTAGTATCAGGGGCTCTGGGGCCAACGTCCTGACTTTC. The chain recombines TRBV19 with TRBJ2-6; maybe TRBD1 (6 bases). CDR1 LNHDA and CDR2 SQIVND come from the germline V gene (reference sequence). The CDR3 has 15 residues. The V and J ends lost 3 bases and 0 bases respectively, with 6 bases between them. Variable domain in full (rest from reference TRBV19 and TRBJ2-6): DGGITQSPKYLFRKEGQNVTLSCEQNLNHDAMYWYRQDPGQGLRLIYYSQIVNDFQKGDIAEGYSVSREKKESFPLTVTSAQKNPTAFYLCASSIRGSGANVLTFGAGSRLTVL.

V and J are TRBV7-3 and TRBJ2-2; maybe TRBD2 (6 bases). Trimming left V 5 bases short and J 7 bases short, with 11 bases between. Germline-derived CDR1 and CDR2 are SGHTA and FQGTGA. This CDR3 contains 13 residues. The DNA for the CDR3 is TGTGCCAGCAGCCCCGGAGGGGACGGGGAGCTGTTTTTT. Protein: CASSPGGDGELFF.

The chain carries TRBV29-1 and TRBJ2-7, with TRBD1 as a possible D gene (6 bases). The CDR3 has 15 amino acids. Germline V gene sequence: CDR1 SQVTM, CDR2 ANQGSEA. V gave up 6 bases and J gave up 9 bases, with 27 bases separating them. The CDR3 here is CSVDLDSRGRGGQYF. The CDR3 DNA follows: TGCAGCGTAGATTTAGACAGCAGGGGCCGTGGGGGGCAGTACTTC.

The V and J genes are TRBV27 and TRBJ1-2; D possibly corresponds to TRBD1 (6 bases). V was pared by 2 bases and J by 3 bases, with 13 bases between. The CDR3 contains 15 residues. The germline gives CDR1 MNHEY, CDR2 SMNVEV (reference sequence). The CDR3 coding sequence is TGTGCCAGCAGTTTAAAGCCAGGGGTAGACTATGGCTACACCTTC. Amino acids: CASSLKPGVDYGYTF.

This clone has just a few counts. The V and J genes are TRBV6-5 and TRBJ1-5; 7 positions match TRBD1. Germline values: CDR1 MNHEY, CDR2 SVGAGI. Unmatched junction bases numbered 13, after V lost 10 bases and J lost 4 bases. The length of the CDR3 is 15 residues. For the CDR3, the DNA is TGTGCCACCAGACAGGGTTCGGTTTCGAATCAGCCCCAGCATTTT. Its translation: CATRQGSVSNQPQHF.

This rearrangement joins TRBV29-1 to TRBJ1-2; 11 bases map to TRBD1. J was trimmed by 6 bases and V by 1 base; bases with no gene match: 4. CDR1 SQVTM and CDR2 ANQGSEA come from the germline V gene. The CDR3 loop spans 14 amino acids. The CDR3 nucleotides read TGCAGCGTTGAAGTCGGGACAGGGGGACATGGCTACACCTTC. Its protein is CSVEVGTGGHGYTF.

V gene TRBV7-9 combines with J gene TRBJ1-2; D is ambiguous. Germline CDR1 SEHNR, CDR2 FQNEAQ (reference sequence). V lost 5 bases to trimming and J lost 2 bases, with 15 bases between them. The CDR3 covers 15 residues. CDR3 sequence (DNA): TGTGCCAGCAGCCTAACACTATACCCCAACTATGGCTACACCTTC. The encoded protein is CASSLTLYPNYGYTF.

The V call is TRBV7-2, the J call TRBJ2-7, with a weak D call TRBD2 (6 bases). The ends were cut back, 7 bases at V and 0 bases at J, with 13 bases in the middle. The V gene's germline CDR1 is SGHTA and CDR2 FQGNSA. CDR3 length: 14 amino acids. In DNA form, the CDR3 reads TGTGCCAGCACCCGAGGCGGGGACTCCTACGAGCAGTACTTC. Its translation is CASTRGGDSYEQYF.

The genes are TRBV5-4 and TRBJ1-6, with no clear D. The CDR3 totals 17 residues. V was pared by 0 bases and J by 0 bases, with 10 bases between. Germline loops: CDR1 SGHNT, CDR2 YYREEE (reference sequence). The CDR3 sequence: CASSLDGITSYNSPLHF. CDR3 DNA: TGTGCCAGCAGCTTGGACGGTATAACCTCCTATAATTCACCCCTCCACTTT.

The CDR3: CAISGHSRIPAGTGELFF. The CDR3 nucleotides read TGTGCCATCAGTGGTCACAGTCGGATCCCCGCCGGCACCGGGGAGCTGTTTTTT. The chain links TRBV10-3 to TRBJ2-2; unclear D gene. This CDR3 has 18 amino acids. The V end lost 4 bases, the J end lost 4 bases, and 22 bases lay between the germline ends. Germline CDR1 and CDR2: ENHRY and SYGVKD.

Of note for this clone: An end of the junction does not agree with germline; a read error may underlie this. Here the CDR3 reads CSSIKGFTEAFF. For the CDR3, the DNA is TGTTCCAGCATCAAGGGGTTCACTGAAGCTTTCTTT. The chain is built from TRBV7-9 and TRBJ1-1; D might be TRBD1 (5 bases). This CDR3 comprises 12 residues. Looked up from germline, CDR1 is SEHNR and CDR2 is FQNEAQ (reference sequence).

The rearrangement joins TRBV2 to TRBJ2-5; 10 positions agree with TRBD2. Losses at the gene ends were 8 bases for V and 2 bases for J; bases not matched to a gene: 8. Germline values: CDR1 SNHLY, CDR2 FYNNEI. The CDR3 is made up of 15 amino acids. In DNA form, the CDR3 reads TGTGCCAGCGGGTTGGGACTAGCGACTCAAGAGACCCAGTACTTC. This gives the protein CASGLGLATQETQYF.

In this sample, this clone turned up a few times. V usage is TRBV7-2 and J usage is TRBJ2-3; maybe TRBD1 (5 bases). Germline V gives CDR1 SGHTA, CDR2 FQGNSA. The CDR3 is made up of 13 amino acids. V was shortened by 6 bases and J by 3 bases, with 10 bases between the two germline ends. The CDR3 sequence: CASRTAGTDTQYF. CDR3 bases: TGTGCCAGCAGGACAGCCGGTACAGATACGCAGTATTTT.